These 5 T cell receptor beta chains came from one sample sequenced in a study of CD8+CD57+ T cells in acquired aplastic anemia. Using genomic DNA as the template, TCR beta VDJ and CDR3 profiling was carried out. TCRdb reanalysed the reads using MiXCR and keeps one entry per CDR3 protein. The sample lists 250,000 to 300,000 distinct CDR3 sequences, around 60% occurring once. Material: sorted CD4+, CD8+, or CD8+CD57+ T cells (not recorded which) from PBMCs. The receptors were gathered from a human donor with severe aplastic anemia or a healthy control (not recorded which).

The chain employs TRBV12-3 or TRBV12-4 and TRBJ1-1; D unclear. This CDR3 comprises 13 residues. V was trimmed by 1 base and J by 5 bases, leaving 8 bases between them. The CDR3 sequence: CASSLGVRTEAFF. The CDR3 bases are TGTGCCAGCAGTTTAGGGGTAAGGACTGAAGCTTTCTTT.

This clonotype has more than one count but fewer than ten. This chain connects TRBV5-6 to TRBJ2-7; possible D gene TRBD2, 6 bases. The germline V gene encodes CDR1 SGHDT and CDR2 YYEEEE. V was clipped by 3 bases and J by 4 bases, with 17 bases between them. This CDR3 spans 15 amino acids. The CDR3: CASSSRRGLPYEQYF. DNA for the CDR3: TGTGCCAGCAGCTCACGGCGGGGATTGCCTTACGAGCAGTACTTC.

V gene TRBV7-9 combines with J gene TRBJ2-7, with a tentative D call TRBD1 (6 bases). With 5 bases removed from V and 3 bases from J, the gap between germline ends came to 20 bases. Germline CDR1 and CDR2: SEHNR and FQNEAQ (reference sequence). This CDR3 is built from 16 residues. This CDR3 is CASSGRTAGLDYEQYF. DNA for the CDR3: TGTGCCAGCAGCGGACGGACAGCCGGCTTAGACTACGAGCAGTACTTC.

This clonotype has just a few counts. This chain uses TRBV20-1 with TRBJ2-3; D is uncertain. Trimming shortened V by 3 bases and J by 1 base, and 5 bases separated the two germline ends. This CDR3 region has 12 residues. Germline V gives CDR1 DFQATT, CDR2 SNEGSKA (reference sequence). The CDR3, as DNA: TGCAGTGCTAGGTCCCGCACAGATACGCAGTATTTT. It yields the protein CSARSRTDTQYF.

This clonotype showed up just a few times. The CDR3 nucleotides read TGTGCCACTTCGGAGGTAAATGGAAACACCATATATTTT. It specifies CATSEVNGNTIYF. V is TRBV24-1 and J is TRBJ1-3, with D hard to call. Germline V lookup: CDR1 KGHDR, CDR2 SFDVKD. The CDR3 extends over 13 amino acids. V was cut by 10 bases and J by 3 bases, with 12 bases left in between.